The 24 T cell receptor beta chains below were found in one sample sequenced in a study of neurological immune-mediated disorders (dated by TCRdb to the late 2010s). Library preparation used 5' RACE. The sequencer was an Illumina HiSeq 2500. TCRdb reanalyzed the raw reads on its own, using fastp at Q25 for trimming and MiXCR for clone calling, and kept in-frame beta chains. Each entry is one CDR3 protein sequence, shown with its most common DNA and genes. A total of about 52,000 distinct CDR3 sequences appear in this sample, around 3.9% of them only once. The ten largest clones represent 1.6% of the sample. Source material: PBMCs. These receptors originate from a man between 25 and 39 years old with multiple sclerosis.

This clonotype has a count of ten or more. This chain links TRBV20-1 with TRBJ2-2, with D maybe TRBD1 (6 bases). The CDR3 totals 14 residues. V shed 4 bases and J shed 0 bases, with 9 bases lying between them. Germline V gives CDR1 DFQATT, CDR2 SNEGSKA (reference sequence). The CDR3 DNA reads TGCAGTGCTACAACAGGGACGAACACCGGGGAGCTGTTTTTT. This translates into CSATTGTNTGELFF.

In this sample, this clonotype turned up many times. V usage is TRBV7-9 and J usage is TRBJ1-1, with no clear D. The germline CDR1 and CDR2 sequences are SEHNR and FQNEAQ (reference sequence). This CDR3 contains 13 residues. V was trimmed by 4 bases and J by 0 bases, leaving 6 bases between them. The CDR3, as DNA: TGTGCCAGCAGCTCCCTAATGAACACTGAAGCTTTCTTT. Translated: CASSSLMNTEAFF.

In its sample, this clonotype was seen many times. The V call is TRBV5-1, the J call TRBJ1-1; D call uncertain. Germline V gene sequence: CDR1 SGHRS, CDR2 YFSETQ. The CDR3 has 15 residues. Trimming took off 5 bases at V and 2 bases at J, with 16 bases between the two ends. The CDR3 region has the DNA TGCGCCAGCAGATCATGGCCAAATCCCAACACTGAAGCTTTCTTT. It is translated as CASRSWPNPNTEAFF.

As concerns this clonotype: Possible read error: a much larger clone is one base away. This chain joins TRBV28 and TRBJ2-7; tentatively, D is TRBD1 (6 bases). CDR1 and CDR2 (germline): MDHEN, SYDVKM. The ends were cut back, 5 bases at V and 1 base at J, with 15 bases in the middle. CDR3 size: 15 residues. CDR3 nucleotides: TGTGCCAGCAGTCCACCGGGACAAATTTCCTACGAGCAGTACTTC. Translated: CASSPPGQISYEQYF.

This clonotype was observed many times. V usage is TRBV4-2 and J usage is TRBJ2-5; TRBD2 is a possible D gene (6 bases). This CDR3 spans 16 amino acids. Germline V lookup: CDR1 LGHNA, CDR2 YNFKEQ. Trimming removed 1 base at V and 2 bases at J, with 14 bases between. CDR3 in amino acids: CASSQVGRGGQETQYF. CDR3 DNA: TGTGCCAGCAGCCAAGTGGGGCGGGGTGGGCAAGAGACCCAGTACTTC.

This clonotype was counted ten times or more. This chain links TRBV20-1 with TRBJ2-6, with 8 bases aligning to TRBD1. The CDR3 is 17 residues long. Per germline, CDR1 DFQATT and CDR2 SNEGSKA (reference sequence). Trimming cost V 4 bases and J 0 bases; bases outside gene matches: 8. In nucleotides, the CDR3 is TGCAGTGCTACCCCTCGGACAGGGATCTCTGGGGCCAACGTCCTGACTTTC. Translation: CSATPRTGISGANVLTF.

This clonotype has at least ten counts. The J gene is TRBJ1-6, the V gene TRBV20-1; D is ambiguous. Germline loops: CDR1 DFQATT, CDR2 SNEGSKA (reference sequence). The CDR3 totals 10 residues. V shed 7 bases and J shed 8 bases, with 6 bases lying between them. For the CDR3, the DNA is TGCAGTGAGGGTCATTCACCCCTCCACTTT. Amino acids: CSEGHSPLHF.

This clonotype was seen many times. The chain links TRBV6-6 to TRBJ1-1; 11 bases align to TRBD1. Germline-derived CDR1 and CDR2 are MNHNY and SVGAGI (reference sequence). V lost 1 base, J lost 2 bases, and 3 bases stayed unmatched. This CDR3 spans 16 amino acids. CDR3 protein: CASSYWGQGGNTEAFF. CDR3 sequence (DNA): TGTGCCAGCAGTTACTGGGGACAGGGGGGTAACACTGAAGCTTTCTTT.

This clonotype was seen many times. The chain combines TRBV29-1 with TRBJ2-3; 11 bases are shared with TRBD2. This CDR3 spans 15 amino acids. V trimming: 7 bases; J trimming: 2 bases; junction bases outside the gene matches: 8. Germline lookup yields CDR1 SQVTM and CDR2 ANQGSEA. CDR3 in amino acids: CSASGTSGNTDTQYF. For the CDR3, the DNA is TGCAGCGCCTCTGGGACTAGCGGTAACACAGATACGCAGTATTTT.

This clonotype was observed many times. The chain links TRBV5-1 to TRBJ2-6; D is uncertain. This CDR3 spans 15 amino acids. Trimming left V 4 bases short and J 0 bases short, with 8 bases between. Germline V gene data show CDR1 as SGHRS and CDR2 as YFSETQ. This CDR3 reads CASSPVSSGANVLTF. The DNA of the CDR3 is TGCGCCAGCAGCCCTGTAAGCTCTGGGGCCAACGTCCTGACTTTC.

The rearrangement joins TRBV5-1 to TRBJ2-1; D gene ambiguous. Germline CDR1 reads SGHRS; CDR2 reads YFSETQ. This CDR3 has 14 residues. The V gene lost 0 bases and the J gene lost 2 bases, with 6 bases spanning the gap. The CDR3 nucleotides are TGCGCCAGCAGCTTGGGGGCCACCTACAATGAGCAGTTCTTC. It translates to CASSLGATYNEQFF. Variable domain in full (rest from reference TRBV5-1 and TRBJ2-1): KAGVTQTPRYLIKTRGQQVTLSCSPISGHRSVSWYQQTPGQGLQFLFEYFSETQRNKGNFPGRFSGRQFSNSRSEMNVSTLELGDSALYLCASSLGATYNEQFFGPGTRLTVL.

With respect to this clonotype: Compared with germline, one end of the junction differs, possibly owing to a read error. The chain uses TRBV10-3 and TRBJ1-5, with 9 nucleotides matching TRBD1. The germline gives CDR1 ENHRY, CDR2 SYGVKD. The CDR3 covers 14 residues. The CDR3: CAISTTGGNQPQNF. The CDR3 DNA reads TGTGCCATCAGTACCACAGGGGGCAATCAGCCCCAGAATTTT.

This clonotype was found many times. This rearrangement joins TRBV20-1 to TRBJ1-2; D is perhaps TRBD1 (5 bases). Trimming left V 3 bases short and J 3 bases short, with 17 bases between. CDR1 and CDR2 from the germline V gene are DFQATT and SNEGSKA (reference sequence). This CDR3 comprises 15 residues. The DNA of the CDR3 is TGCAGTGCTAGGACGACGTCGCCGGGACACTATGGCTACACCTTC. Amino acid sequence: CSARTTSPGHYGYTF.

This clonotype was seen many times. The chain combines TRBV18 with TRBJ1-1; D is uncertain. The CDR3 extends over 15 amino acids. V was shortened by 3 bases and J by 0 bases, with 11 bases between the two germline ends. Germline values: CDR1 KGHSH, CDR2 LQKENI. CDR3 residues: CASSPVAGLNTEAFF. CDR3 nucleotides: TGTGCCAGCTCACCCGTGGCAGGCCTGAACACTGAAGCTTTCTTT.

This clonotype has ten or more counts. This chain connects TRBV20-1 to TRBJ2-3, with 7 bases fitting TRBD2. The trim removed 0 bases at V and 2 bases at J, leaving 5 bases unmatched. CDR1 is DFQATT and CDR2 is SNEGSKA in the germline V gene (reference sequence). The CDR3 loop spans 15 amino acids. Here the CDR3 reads CSARERGRHTDTQYF. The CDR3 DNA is TGCAGTGCTAGAGAGCGGGGGAGACACACAGATACGCAGTATTTT.

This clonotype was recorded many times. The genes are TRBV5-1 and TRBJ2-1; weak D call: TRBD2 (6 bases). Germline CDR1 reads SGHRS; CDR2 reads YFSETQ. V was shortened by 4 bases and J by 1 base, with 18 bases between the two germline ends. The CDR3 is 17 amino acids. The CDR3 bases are TGCGCCAGCAGCACGCGTTCTAGCGAACTATCCTACAATGAGCAGTTCTTC. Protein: CASSTRSSELSYNEQFF.

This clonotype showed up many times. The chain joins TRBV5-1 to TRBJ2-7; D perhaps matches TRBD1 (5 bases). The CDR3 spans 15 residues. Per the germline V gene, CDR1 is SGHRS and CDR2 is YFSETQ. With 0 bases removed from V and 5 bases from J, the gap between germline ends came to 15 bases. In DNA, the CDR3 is TGCGCCAGCAGCTTGGATTGGGTTCAGGGCAACGAGCAGTACTTC. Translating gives CASSLDWVQGNEQYF.

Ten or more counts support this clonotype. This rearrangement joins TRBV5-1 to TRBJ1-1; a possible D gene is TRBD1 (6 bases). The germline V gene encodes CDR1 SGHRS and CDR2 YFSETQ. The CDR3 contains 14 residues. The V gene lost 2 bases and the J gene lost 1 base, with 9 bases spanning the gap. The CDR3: CASSFPTGNTEAFF. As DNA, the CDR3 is TGCGCCAGCAGCTTTCCGACAGGGAACACTGAAGCTTTCTTT.

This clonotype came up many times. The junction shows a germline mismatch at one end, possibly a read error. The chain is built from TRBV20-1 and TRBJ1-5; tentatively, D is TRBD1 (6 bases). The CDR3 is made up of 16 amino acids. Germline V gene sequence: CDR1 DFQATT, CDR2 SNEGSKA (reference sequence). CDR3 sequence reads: CSARVGALGSGQPQNF. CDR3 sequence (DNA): TGCAGTGCCCGCGTGGGGGCCCTGGGTTCAGGTCAGCCCCAGAATTTT.

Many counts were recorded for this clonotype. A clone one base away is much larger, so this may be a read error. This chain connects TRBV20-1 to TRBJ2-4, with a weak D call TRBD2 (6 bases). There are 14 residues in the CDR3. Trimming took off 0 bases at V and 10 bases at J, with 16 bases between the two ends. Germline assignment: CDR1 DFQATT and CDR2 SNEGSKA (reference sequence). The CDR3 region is CSARDPSGGKIQYF. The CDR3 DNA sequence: TGCAGTGCTAGAGACCCCTCCGGGGGAAAAATTCAGTACTTC.

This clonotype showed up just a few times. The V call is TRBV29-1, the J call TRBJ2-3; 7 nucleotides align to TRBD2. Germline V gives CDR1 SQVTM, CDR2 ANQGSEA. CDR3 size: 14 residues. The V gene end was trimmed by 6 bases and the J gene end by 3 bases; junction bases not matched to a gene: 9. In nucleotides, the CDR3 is TGCAGCGTGAGTGGCGGGAGAGGGACAGATACGCAGTATTTT. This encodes CSVSGGRGTDTQYF.

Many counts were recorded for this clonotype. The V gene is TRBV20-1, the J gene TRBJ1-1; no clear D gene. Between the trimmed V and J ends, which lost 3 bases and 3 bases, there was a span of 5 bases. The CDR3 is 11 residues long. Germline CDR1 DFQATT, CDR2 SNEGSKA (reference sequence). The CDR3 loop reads CSARTYTEAFF. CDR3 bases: TGCAGTGCTAGGACATACACTGAAGCTTTCTTT.

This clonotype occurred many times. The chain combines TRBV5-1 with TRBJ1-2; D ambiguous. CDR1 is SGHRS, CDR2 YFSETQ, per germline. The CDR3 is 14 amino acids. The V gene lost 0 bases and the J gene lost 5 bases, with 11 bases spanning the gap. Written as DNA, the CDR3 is TGCGCCAGCAGCTTGGCACCACTTACTTATGGCTACACCTTC. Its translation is CASSLAPLTYGYTF. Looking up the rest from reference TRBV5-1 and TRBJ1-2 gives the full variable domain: KAGVTQTPRYLIKTRGQQVTLSCSPISGHRSVSWYQQTPGQGLQFLFEYFSETQRNKGNFPGRFSGRQFSNSRSEMNVSTLELGDSALYLCASSLAPLTYGYTFGSGTRLTVV.

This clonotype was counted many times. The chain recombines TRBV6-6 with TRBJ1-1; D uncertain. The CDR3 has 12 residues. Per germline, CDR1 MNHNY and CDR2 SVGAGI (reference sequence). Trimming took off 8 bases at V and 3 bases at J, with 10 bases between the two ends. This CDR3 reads CASAPVYTEAFF. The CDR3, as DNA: TGTGCCAGCGCCCCAGTGTACACTGAAGCTTTCTTT.